Sequencing of this TCR beta chain was carried out in a study of persistence of HIV-infected CD4 T cells. Study-wide findings and caveats: TCR oligoclonality correlated with proviral oligoclonality in the same sorted populations. TCR analyses could not target the rare provirus-carrying CMV-responding cells. CMV- and Gag-responding cells had lower TCRbeta richness than CD3/CD28-responding cells.

Anti-CD3/anti-CD28 beads served as a nonspecific positive control stimulus. Sorting selected CD4+ T cells upregulating both CD40 ligand and CD69. This was the immunoSEQ version 4 assay in survey mode. Profiled with immunoSEQ multiplex PCR; TCRdb holds only in-frame clones, not every one. The table includes around 40,000 clones, more than 70% detected once. The germline CDR1 and CDR2 sequences are SGHVS and FQNEAQ. The CDR3 covers 17 residues. The V gene lost 4 bases and the J gene lost 0 bases, with 17 bases spanning the gap. On this clone itself: What it binds is unknown.

V usage is TRBV7-8 and J usage is TRBJ2-3; perhaps TRBD2 as D (5 bases). Sample: CD4+ T cells sorted from PBMCs after roughly 20-hour stimulation, taken from a patient who received antiretroviral therapy. The source is an adult man with HIV who was CMV-seropositive. As DNA, the CDR3 is TGTGCCAGCAGCTCCCCCGGTAGAGGGTTTAGCACAGATACGCAGTATTTT. Its protein is CASSSPGRGFSTDTQYF.